This passage covers 11 T cell receptor beta chains from one sample sequenced in a study of blood T cell repertoires in COVID-19. TCRdb keeps only in-frame clones here, not all; method: immunoSEQ multiplex PCR. The sample includes roughly 260,000 clones, 80% to 90% of them seen just once. The sample was PBMCs or T cells enriched from blood (not recorded which). These receptors all come from a woman in her 50s who had recovered from COVID-19.

This clone was found once. J is TRBJ1-1 and V is TRBV4-2; no clear D. This CDR3 has 13 amino acids. The germline V gene has CDR1 LGHNA and CDR2 YNFKEQ. V dropped 1 base and J dropped 6 bases, with 9 bases sitting between them. In DNA, the CDR3 is TGTGCCAGCAGCCAAGTGGCGGGGTCTGAAGCTTTCTTT. Residues: CASSQVAGSEAFF.

This clone has only one observation. CDR3 loop: CASSSLLTGQPQHF. CDR3 sequence (DNA): TGTGCCAGCAGCTCCCTATTGACAGGGCAGCCCCAGCATTTT. J is TRBJ1-5 and V is TRBV5-8; 7 bases map to TRBD1. Unmatched junction bases numbered 7, after V lost 3 bases and J lost 7 bases. The germline gives CDR1 SGHTS, CDR2 YDEGEE. The CDR3 contains 14 residues.

The chain employs TRBV5-1 and TRBJ2-4; 7 positions match TRBD1. Per germline, CDR1 SGHRS and CDR2 YFSETQ. CDR3 length equals 16 residues. Losses at the gene ends were 2 bases for V and 4 bases for J; bases not matched to a gene: 9. The CDR3 DNA sequence: TGCGCCAGCAGCTTTGGGACAGAGGGTCAGAAAAACATTCAGTACTTC. Translating gives CASSFGTEGQKNIQYF.

The chain couples TRBV5-1 to TRBJ2-1, with D tentatively TRBD1 (6 bases). In germline, CDR1 is SGHRS, CDR2 YFSETQ. The germline V and J ends were trimmed by 5 bases and 4 bases, with 10 bases remaining between them. The CDR3 is 13 residues long. CDR3 residues: CASRGQTYNEQFF. DNA of the CDR3: TGCGCCAGCAGAGGACAGACTTACAATGAGCAGTTCTTC. Full variable domain (rest looked up from reference TRBV5-1 and TRBJ2-1): KAGVTQTPRYLIKTRGQQVTLSCSPISGHRSVSWYQQTPGQGLQFLFEYFSETQRNKGNFPGRFSGRQFSNSRSEMNVSTLELGDSALYLCASRGQTYNEQFFGPGTRLTVL.

The J gene is TRBJ2-5, the V gene TRBV7-2; 7 bases agree with TRBD1. After removal of 2 bases from V and 7 bases from J, the junction contained 10 bases not matched to a gene. Germline V gene lookup returns CDR1 SGHTA and CDR2 FQGNSA. There are 15 residues in the CDR3. CDR3 in DNA: TGTGCCAGCAGCTTATCTCGGACAGGCTATCGGACCCAGTACTTC. Translating gives CASSLSRTGYRTQYF.

The V and J genes are TRBV28 and TRBJ1-5, with 8 bases fitting TRBD1. Unmatched junction bases numbered 7, after V lost 5 bases and J lost 7 bases. CDR1 and CDR2 (germline): MDHEN, SYDVKM. The CDR3 spans 14 residues. The DNA of the CDR3 is TGTGCCAGCAGTCCCCCAGGGGGCTGGCAGCCCCAGCATTTT. Protein product: CASSPPGGWQPQHF.

This clone was counted between two and nine times. The rearrangement links TRBV5-8 to TRBJ1-4, with D tentatively TRBD1 (5 bases). Between the trimmed V and J ends, which lost 0 bases and 11 bases, there was a span of 17 bases. The length of the CDR3 is 15 residues. Germline assignment: CDR1 SGHTS and CDR2 YDEGEE. CDR3 amino acids: CASSLAPFDSTKLFF. CDR3 bases: TGTGCCAGCAGCTTGGCCCCATTTGACAGTACCAAACTGTTTTTT.

Only a few counts were recorded for this clone. V is TRBV24-1 and J is TRBJ1-1; 9 bases align to TRBD1. Trimming at V came to 9 bases and at J to 2 bases, leaving 3 bases not matched to a gene. Germline CDR1 is KGHDR and CDR2 is SFDVKD. CDR3 length: 13 amino acids. The CDR3 region is CATQDRGNTEAFF. The CDR3, as DNA: TGTGCCACCCAGGACAGGGGCAACACTGAAGCTTTCTTT.

The CDR3 sequence: CASSMTAQELFF. The CDR3 nucleotides read TGTGCCAGCAGCATGACAGCCCAGGAACTGTTTTTT. J is TRBJ1-4 and V is TRBV7-9, with D possibly being TRBD1 (5 bases). CDR1 is SEHNR and CDR2 is FQNEAQ in the germline V gene (reference sequence). The CDR3 runs to 12 residues. V was shortened by 5 bases and J by 12 bases, with 13 bases between the two germline ends.

Only one count was recorded for this clone. The V call is TRBV13, the J call TRBJ2-7; 8 positions agree with TRBD2. Per the germline V gene, CDR1 is PRHDT and CDR2 is FYEKMQ (reference sequence). The CDR3 covers 14 residues. With 2 bases clipped from V and 4 bases from J, the junction kept 4 bases outside the gene matches. DNA of the CDR3: TGTGCCAGCAGCTTATTGCGGGAGGATTACGAGCAGTACTTC. Amino acids: CASSLLREDYEQYF.

This chain connects TRBV4-1 to TRBJ2-2, with a tentative D call TRBD1 (6 bases). The CDR3 consists of 14 residues. Trimming shortened V by 4 bases and J by 2 bases, and 8 bases separated the two germline ends. CDR1 and CDR2 (germline): MGHRA, YSYEKL. In DNA, the CDR3 is TGCGCCAGCAGCCCGGACAGAAACACCGGGGAGCTGTTTTTT. Its protein is CASSPDRNTGELFF.